Shown below are 9 T cell receptor beta chains from a single sample sequenced in a study of control samples from healthy donors and cancer patients (dated by TCRdb to 2018 to 2020). The library was obtained by the immunoSEQ multiplex PCR assay. Held by TCRdb, this immuneACCESS table contains in-frame sequences only and omits some clones. Under half of the omission traces to an unresolved V gene where checked; the cause of the rest is unknown. This sample is represented by about 96,000 clones; 90% to 95% of them were singletons. 8% of the sample goes to the ten largest clones. Sequencing input: blood. These receptors originate from a man younger than 30 in good health.

CDR3: CASSLGEPSNQPQHF. DNA for the CDR3: TGCGCCAGCAGCTTAGGGGAACCGTCCAATCAGCCCCAGCATTTT. V usage is TRBV5-1 and J usage is TRBJ1-5; D is possibly TRBD1 (5 bases). With 2 bases removed from V and 3 bases from J, the gap between germline ends came to 12 bases. Germline assignment: CDR1 SGHRS and CDR2 YFSETQ. This CDR3 is 15 amino acids long.

The rearrangement uses TRBV4-3 and TRBJ1-2; maybe TRBD1 (5 bases). This CDR3 is 13 amino acids long. Germline V gene data show CDR1 as LGHNA and CDR2 as YSLEER. Trimming took 0 bases from V and 5 from J, leaving 7 bases between them. Here the CDR3 reads CASSQDGGYGYTF. CDR3 DNA sequence: TGCGCCAGCAGCCAAGACGGGGGATATGGCTACACCTTC.

The chain combines TRBV12-3 or TRBV12-4 with TRBJ1-2; D gene ambiguous. This CDR3 is built from 13 residues. Trimming removed 7 bases from V and 8 bases from J, with 17 bases in between. The CDR3 here is CASTQVGRGGYTF. The CDR3 bases are TGTGCCAGCACCCAAGTGGGAAGAGGCGGCTACACCTTC.

The chain couples TRBV19 to TRBJ1-5, with a weak D call TRBD1 (6 bases). Trimming took 4 bases from V and 7 from J, leaving 14 bases between them. The germline V gene encodes CDR1 LNHDA and CDR2 SQIVND (reference sequence). The CDR3 is made up of 14 amino acids. The CDR3 DNA follows: TGTGCCAGTAGTACACGGACAGAGGGACAGCCCCAGCATTTT. Translating gives CASSTRTEGQPQHF.

In nucleotides, the CDR3 is TGTGCCAGTAGCTTAACAGGGGCCCTTTTCGGCACTGAAGCTTTCTTT. Translating it yields CASSLTGALFGTEAFF. J is TRBJ1-1 and V is TRBV19; 7 bases align to TRBD1. Germline V lookup: CDR1 LNHDA, CDR2 SQIVND (reference sequence). The CDR3 is 16 amino acids. J gave up 4 bases and V 6 bases, and 14 bases lay outside the gene matches. The full variable domain, its missing parts supplied by reference TRBV19 and TRBJ1-1, is DGGITQSPKYLFRKEGQNVTLSCEQNLNHDAMYWYRQDPGQGLRLIYYSQIVNDFQKGDIAEGYSVSREKKESFPLTVTSAQKNPTAFYLCASSLTGALFGTEAFFGQGTRLTVV.

V is TRBV6-2 or TRBV6-3 and J is TRBJ2-2; D is perhaps TRBD1 or TRBD2 (5 bases each). V was cut by 5 bases and J by 12 bases, with 19 bases left in between. The CDR3 consists of 14 residues. Germline CDR1 MNHEY, CDR2 SVGEGT. CDR3 in DNA: TGTGCCAGCAGTCCACCTTCGGACACGGGAAAGCTGTTTTTT. This codes for CASSPPSDTGKLFF.

The chain combines TRBV9 with TRBJ2-7, with a weak D call TRBD1 (6 bases). Germline CDR1 is SGDLS and CDR2 is YYNGEE. The CDR3 is 15 residues long. V lost 4 bases and J lost 5, with 19 bases in between. The CDR3 is CASSPRDIVGHEQYF. As DNA, the CDR3 is TGTGCCAGCAGCCCGAGGGACATCGTGGGTCACGAGCAGTACTTC.

This chain uses TRBV5-6 with TRBJ1-5, with 9 positions matching TRBD1. The CDR3 totals 18 residues. The junction had 13 bases not matched to a gene; V was cut back by 0 bases and J by 6 bases. Germline CDR1 reads SGHDT; CDR2 reads YYEEEE. The CDR3 loop reads CASSLGTPGQGRSQPQHF. DNA for the CDR3: TGTGCCAGCAGCTTGGGAACTCCGGGACAGGGACGCTCTCAGCCCCAGCATTTT.

This chain links TRBV11-2 with TRBJ1-6; the D is unclear. Germline-derived CDR1 and CDR2 are SGHAT and FQNNGV. V was pared by 5 bases and J by 0 bases, with 11 bases between. CDR3 length: 16 residues. The CDR3 region has the DNA TGTGCCAGCAGCCGACTCAGCAGCTCCTATAATTCACCCCTCCACTTT. It yields the protein CASSRLSSSYNSPLHF.